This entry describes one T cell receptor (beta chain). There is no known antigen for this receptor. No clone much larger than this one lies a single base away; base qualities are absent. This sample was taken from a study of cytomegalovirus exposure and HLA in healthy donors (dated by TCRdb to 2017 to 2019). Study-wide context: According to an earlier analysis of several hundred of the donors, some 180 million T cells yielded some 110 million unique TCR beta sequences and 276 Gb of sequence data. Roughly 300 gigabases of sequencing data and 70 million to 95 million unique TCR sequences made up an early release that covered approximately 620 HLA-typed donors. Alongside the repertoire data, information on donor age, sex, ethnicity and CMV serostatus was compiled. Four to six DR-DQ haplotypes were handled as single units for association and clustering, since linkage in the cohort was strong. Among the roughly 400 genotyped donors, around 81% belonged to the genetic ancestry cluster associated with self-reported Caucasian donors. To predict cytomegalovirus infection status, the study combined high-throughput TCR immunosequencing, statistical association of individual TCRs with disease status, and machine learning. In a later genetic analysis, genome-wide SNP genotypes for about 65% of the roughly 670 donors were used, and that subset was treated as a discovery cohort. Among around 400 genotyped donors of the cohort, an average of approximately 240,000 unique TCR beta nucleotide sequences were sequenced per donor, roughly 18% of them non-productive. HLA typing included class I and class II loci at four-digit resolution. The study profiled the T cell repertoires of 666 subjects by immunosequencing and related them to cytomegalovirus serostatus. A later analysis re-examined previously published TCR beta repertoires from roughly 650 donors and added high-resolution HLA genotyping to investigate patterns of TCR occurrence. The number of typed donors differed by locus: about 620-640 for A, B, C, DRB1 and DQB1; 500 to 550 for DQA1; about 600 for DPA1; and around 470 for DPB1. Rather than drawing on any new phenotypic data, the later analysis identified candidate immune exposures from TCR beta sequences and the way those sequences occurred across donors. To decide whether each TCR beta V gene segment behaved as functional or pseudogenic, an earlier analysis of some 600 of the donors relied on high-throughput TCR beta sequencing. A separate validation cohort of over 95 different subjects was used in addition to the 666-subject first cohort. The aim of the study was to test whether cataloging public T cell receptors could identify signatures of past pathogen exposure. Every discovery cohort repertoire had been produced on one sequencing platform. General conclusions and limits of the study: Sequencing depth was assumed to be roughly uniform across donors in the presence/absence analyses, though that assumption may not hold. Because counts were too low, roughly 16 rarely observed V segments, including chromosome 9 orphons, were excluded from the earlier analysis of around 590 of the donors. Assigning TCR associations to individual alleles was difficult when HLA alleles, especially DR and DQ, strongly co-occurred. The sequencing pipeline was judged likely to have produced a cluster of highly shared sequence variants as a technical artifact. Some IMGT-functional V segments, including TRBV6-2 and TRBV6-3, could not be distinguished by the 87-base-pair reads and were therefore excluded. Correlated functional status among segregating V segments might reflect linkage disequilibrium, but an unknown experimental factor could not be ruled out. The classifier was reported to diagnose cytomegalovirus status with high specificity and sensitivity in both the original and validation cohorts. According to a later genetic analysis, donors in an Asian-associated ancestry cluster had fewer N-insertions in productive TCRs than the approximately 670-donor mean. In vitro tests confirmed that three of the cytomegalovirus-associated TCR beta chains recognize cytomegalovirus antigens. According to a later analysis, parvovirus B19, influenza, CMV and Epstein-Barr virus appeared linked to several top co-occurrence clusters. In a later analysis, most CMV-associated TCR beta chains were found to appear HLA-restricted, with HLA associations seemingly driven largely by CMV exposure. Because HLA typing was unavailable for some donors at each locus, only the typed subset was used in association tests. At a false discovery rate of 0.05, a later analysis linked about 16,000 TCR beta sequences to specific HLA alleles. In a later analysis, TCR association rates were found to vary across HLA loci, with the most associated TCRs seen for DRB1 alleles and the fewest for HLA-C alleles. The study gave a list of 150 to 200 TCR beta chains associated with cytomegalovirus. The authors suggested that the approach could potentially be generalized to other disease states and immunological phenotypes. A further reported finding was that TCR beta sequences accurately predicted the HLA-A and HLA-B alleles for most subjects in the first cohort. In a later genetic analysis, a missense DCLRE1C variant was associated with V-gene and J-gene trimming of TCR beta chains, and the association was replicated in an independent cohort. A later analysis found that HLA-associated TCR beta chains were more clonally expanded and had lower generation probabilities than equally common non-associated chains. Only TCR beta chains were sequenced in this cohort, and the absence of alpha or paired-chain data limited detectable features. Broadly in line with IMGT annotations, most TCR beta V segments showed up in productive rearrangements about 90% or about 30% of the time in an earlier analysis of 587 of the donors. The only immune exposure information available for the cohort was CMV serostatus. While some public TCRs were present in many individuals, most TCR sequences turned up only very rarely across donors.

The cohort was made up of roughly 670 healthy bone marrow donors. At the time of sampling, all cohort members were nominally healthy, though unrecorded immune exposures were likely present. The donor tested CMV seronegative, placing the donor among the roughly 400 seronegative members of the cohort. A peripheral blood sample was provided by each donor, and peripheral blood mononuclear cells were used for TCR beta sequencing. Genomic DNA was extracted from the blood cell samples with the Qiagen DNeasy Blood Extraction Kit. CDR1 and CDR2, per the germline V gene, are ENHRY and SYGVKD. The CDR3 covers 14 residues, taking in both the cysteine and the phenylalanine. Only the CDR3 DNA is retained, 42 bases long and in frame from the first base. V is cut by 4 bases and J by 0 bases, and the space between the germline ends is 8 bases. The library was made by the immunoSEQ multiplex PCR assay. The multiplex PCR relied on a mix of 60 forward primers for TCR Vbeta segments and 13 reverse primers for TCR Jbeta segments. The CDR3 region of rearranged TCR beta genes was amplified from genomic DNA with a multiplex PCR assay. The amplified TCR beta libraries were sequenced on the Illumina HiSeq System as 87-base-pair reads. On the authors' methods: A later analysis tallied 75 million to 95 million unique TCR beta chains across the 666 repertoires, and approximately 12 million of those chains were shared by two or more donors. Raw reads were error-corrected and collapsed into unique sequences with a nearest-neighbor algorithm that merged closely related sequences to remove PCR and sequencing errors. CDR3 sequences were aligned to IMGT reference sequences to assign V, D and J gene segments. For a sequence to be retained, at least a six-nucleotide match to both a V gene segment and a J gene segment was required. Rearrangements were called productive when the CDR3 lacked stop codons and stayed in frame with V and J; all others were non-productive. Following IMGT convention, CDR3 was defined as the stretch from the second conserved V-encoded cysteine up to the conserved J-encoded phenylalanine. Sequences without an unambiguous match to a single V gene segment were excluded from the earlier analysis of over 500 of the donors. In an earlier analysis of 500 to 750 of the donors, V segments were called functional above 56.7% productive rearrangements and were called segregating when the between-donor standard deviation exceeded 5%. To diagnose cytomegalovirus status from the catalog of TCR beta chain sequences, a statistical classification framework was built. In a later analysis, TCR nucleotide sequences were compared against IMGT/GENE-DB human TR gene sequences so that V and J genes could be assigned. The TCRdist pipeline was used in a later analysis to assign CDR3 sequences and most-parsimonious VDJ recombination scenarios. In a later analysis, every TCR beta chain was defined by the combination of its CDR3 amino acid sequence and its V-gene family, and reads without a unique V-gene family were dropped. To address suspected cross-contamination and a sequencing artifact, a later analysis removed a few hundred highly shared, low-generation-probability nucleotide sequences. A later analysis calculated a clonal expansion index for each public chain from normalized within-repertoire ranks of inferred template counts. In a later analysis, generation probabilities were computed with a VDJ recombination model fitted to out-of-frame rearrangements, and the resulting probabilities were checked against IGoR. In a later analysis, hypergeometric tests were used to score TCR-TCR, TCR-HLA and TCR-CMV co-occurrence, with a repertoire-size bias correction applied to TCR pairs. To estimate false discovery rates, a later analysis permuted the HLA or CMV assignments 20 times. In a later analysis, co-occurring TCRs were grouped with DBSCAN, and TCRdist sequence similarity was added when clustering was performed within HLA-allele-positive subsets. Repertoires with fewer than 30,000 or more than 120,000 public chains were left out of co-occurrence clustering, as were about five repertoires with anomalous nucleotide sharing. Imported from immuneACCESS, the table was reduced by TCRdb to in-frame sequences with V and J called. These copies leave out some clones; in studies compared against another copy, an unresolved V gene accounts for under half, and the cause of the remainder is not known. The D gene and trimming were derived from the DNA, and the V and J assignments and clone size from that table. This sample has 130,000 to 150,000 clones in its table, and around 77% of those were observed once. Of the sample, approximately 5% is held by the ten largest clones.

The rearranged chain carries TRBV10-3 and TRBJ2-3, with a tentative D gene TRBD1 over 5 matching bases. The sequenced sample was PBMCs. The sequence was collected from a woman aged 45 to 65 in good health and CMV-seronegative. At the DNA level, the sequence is TGTGCCATCAGTGCGACAGTTAGCACAGATACGCAGTATTTT. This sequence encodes CAISATVSTDTQYF.